This entry lists 20 T cell receptor beta chains sequenced from one sample in a study of T cell responses to AZD1222 COVID-19 vaccine. Only in-frame clones appear in the TCRdb table, and some are missing; sequencing was by immunoSEQ multiplex PCR. The table includes approximately 90,000 clones, more than 90% detected once. Sequenced here: peripheral blood, sampled on day 0 of AZD1222 vaccination. The receptors come from an adult in good health.

In nucleotides, the CDR3 is TGTGCCAGCAGCTTCCAGGGGATCTCTGGGGCCAACGTCCTGACTTTC. Amino acids: CASSFQGISGANVLTF. The rearrangement links TRBV7-9 to TRBJ2-6; D is perhaps TRBD1 (6 bases). The germline CDR1 and CDR2 sequences are SEHNR and FQNEAQ (reference sequence). The length of the CDR3 is 16 residues. Between the trimmed V and J ends, which lost 3 bases and 0 bases, there was a span of 9 bases.

This rearrangement joins TRBV7-9 to TRBJ1-1; no reliable D call. V was clipped by 1 base and J by 0 bases, with 9 bases between them. This CDR3 region has 15 residues. The germline gives CDR1 SEHNR, CDR2 FQNEAQ (reference sequence). CDR3 nucleotide sequence: TGTGCCAGCAGCTTAGGTTATCGAATGAACACTGAAGCTTTCTTT. Encoded protein: CASSLGYRMNTEAFF.

The chain uses TRBV12-3 or TRBV12-4 and TRBJ1-4; D call uncertain. There are 11 residues in the CDR3. Trimming pared 6 bases from V and 5 bases from J, leaving 4 bases between. The CDR3 DNA sequence: TGTGCCAGCAGGACCAATGAAAAACTGTTTTTT. It is translated as CASRTNEKLFF.

J is TRBJ2-6 and V is TRBV28; maybe TRBD1 (6 bases). V lost 4 bases, J lost 3 bases, and 10 bases lay in between. The CDR3 has 15 residues. Germline CDR1 is MDHEN and CDR2 is SYDVKM. The CDR3 spells CASSSQGFGANVLTF. The DNA of the CDR3 is TGTGCCAGCAGTTCTCAGGGGTTTGGGGCCAACGTCCTGACTTTC.

The chain links TRBV12-3 or TRBV12-4 to TRBJ2-7; D unclear. This CDR3 contains 13 residues. Trimming stripped 1 base from V and 4 bases from J, with 8 bases between. CDR3 nucleotides: TGTGCCAGCAGTTTAGACAGATTATACGAGCAGTACTTC. Translated, it gives CASSLDRLYEQYF.

The chain is built from TRBV6-1 and TRBJ2-1, with a possible D match to TRBD1 (5 bases). Per germline, CDR1 MNHNS and CDR2 SASEGT. V lost 1 base, J lost 7 bases, and 8 bases lay in between. The length of the CDR3 is 13 residues. The CDR3 here is CASSEGAGNEQFF. CDR3 DNA sequence: TGTGCCAGCAGTGAAGGGGCAGGGAATGAGCAGTTCTTC.

The chain recombines TRBV6-5 with TRBJ2-7; D not resolved. The V end was cut by 4 bases, the J end by 2 bases, with 15 bases between. Germline-derived CDR1 and CDR2 are MNHEY and SVGAGI. This CDR3 spans 15 amino acids. The CDR3 loop reads CASSLVTGGAYEQYF. As DNA, the CDR3 is TGTGCCAGCAGTTTAGTGACGGGTGGAGCCTACGAGCAGTACTTC.

The chain is built from TRBV18 and TRBJ1-2, with D tentatively TRBD1 (6 bases). V was cut by 3 bases and J by 3 bases, with 14 bases left in between. CDR3 length: 15 amino acids. Looked up from germline, CDR1 is KGHSH and CDR2 is LQKENI. As DNA, the CDR3 is TGTGCCAGCTCACCCGGACAGACCTTTGACTATGGCTACACCTTC. Translating gives CASSPGQTFDYGYTF.

CDR3 region: CASSAGQLANTEAFF. CDR3 in DNA: TGTGCCAGTAGTGCAGGACAGTTAGCGAACACTGAAGCTTTCTTT. This chain links TRBV19 with TRBJ1-1; a weak D match, TRBD1 (6 bases). V lost 5 bases, J lost 1 base, and 14 bases lay in between. The CDR3 runs to 15 residues. Germline V lookup: CDR1 LNHDA, CDR2 SQIVND (reference sequence).

The chain combines TRBV28 with TRBJ1-1, with D unclear. The V gene's germline CDR1 is MDHEN and CDR2 SYDVKM. V was cut by 0 bases and J by 8 bases, with 4 bases left in between. The CDR3 extends over 11 amino acids. CDR3 coding DNA: TGTGCCAGCAGTTTATGGGGGGAAGCTTTCTTT. This codes for CASSLWGEAFF.

The chain recombines TRBV5-1 with TRBJ2-3; 8 bases are a match to TRBD2. The germline V gene encodes CDR1 SGHRS and CDR2 YFSETQ. V dropped 3 bases and J dropped 2; count of bases not matched to a gene: 5. CDR3 length: 15 amino acids. CDR3 region: CASSCTGGATDTQYF. The CDR3 DNA sequence: TGCGCCAGCAGCTGCACGGGGGGGGCCACAGATACGCAGTATTTT.

This rearrangement joins TRBV6-1 to TRBJ2-7, with D perhaps matching TRBD1 (6 bases). The CDR3 is 15 amino acids. Germline V gene data show CDR1 as MNHNS and CDR2 as SASEGT. V was pared by 3 bases and J by 2 bases, with 14 bases between. CDR3 nucleotide sequence: TGTGCCAGCAGTGACGAAGGGGGTAGCGCCTACGAGCAGTACTTC. Protein sequence: CASSDEGGSAYEQYF.

This rearrangement joins TRBV5-6 to TRBJ2-4; D perhaps matches TRBD1 (5 bases). From germline, CDR1 is SGHDT and CDR2 YYEEEE. Trimming took off 4 bases at V and 6 bases at J, with 11 bases between the two ends. The CDR3 is 13 amino acids. The CDR3 sequence: CASSPDRSNIQYF. For the CDR3, the DNA is TGTGCCAGCAGCCCTGACAGATCAAACATTCAGTACTTC.

This rearrangement joins TRBV28 to TRBJ2-5; D might be TRBD2 (5 bases). Per germline, CDR1 MDHEN and CDR2 SYDVKM. The V end was cut by 5 bases, the J end by 5 bases, with 15 bases between. The length of the CDR3 is 14 residues. This CDR3 reads CASSHGGRPETQYF. The CDR3 region has the DNA TGTGCCAGCAGTCACGGAGGCAGGCCTGAGACCCAGTACTTC.

V and J are TRBV13 and TRBJ1-1, with D possibly TRBD1 on 6 matching bases. This CDR3 contains 13 residues. In germline, CDR1 is PRHDT, CDR2 FYEKMQ (reference sequence). Between the trimmed V and J ends, which lost 2 bases and 7 bases, there was a span of 11 bases. The CDR3 loop reads CASSLQGLGEAFF. CDR3 coding DNA: TGTGCCAGCAGCTTACAGGGGTTAGGTGAAGCTTTCTTT.

This chain links TRBV27 with TRBJ2-7; a weak D match, TRBD2 (6 bases). The germline gives CDR1 MNHEY, CDR2 SMNVEV (reference sequence). The length of the CDR3 is 13 residues. With 1 base removed from V and 5 bases from J, the gap between germline ends came to 9 bases. The CDR3 loop reads CASSLFGEDEQYF. The DNA for the CDR3 is TGTGCCAGCAGTTTATTTGGGGAGGACGAGCAGTACTTC.

The chain has TRBV4-1 and TRBJ1-1, with 9 positions matching TRBD1. The CDR3 contains 17 residues. Germline-derived CDR1 and CDR2 are MGHRA and YSYEKL. The V gene end was trimmed by 0 bases and the J gene end by 6 bases; junction bases not matched to a gene: 11. Written as DNA, the CDR3 is TGCGCCAGCAGCCAAGAGAAGCGATTGGACAGGGGACCTGAAGCTTTCTTT. Its protein is CASSQEKRLDRGPEAFF.

The gene calls are TRBV5-5 and TRBJ2-3; D gene unclear. CDR3 length equals 14 residues. Germline V gives CDR1 SGHKS, CDR2 YYEKEE (reference sequence). V was pared by 5 bases and J by 0 bases, with 10 bases between. The CDR3: CASRSGDSTDTQYF. The CDR3 DNA reads TGTGCCAGCAGGTCGGGCGACAGCACAGATACGCAGTATTTT.

The chain uses TRBV19 and TRBJ1-5; 7 bases line up with TRBD1. This CDR3 has 15 residues. The V gene's germline CDR1 is LNHDA and CDR2 SQIVND (reference sequence). The trim removed 2 bases at V and 9 bases at J, leaving 10 bases unmatched. For the CDR3, the DNA is TGTGCCAGTAGTATAATTGGAACAGGGGATAGGCCCCAGCATTTT. Translation gives CASSIIGTGDRPQHF.

The V gene is TRBV5-1, the J gene TRBJ2-7, with 7 bases identical to TRBD2. CDR1 is SGHRS, CDR2 YFSETQ, per germline. CDR3 length: 14 residues. The junction had 2 bases not matched to a gene; V was cut back by 0 bases and J by 2 bases. The CDR3 nucleotides read TGCGCCAGCAGCTTGGAGACTAGCACCTACGAGCAGTACTTC. Protein: CASSLETSTYEQYF.